This T cell receptor (beta chain) was retrieved from a study of identifying expanded T cells in peripheral blood. The method was immunoSEQ multiplex PCR; TCRdb's version includes in-frame clones alone and lacks a portion of them. The sample shows about 100,000 clones, around nine tenths of them seen only once. Germline values: CDR1 MNHEY, CDR2 SMNVEV (reference sequence). CDR3 length: 11 amino acids. V was clipped by 4 bases and J by 1 base, with 1 base between them. Sequencing was done on a sample of blood. The sequence was collected from a person between 18 and 69 years old in good health. The chain has TRBV27 and TRBJ1-1; D uncertain. The CDR3 sequence is CASSSNTEAFF. CDR3 sequence (DNA): TGTGCCAGCAGTTCGAACACTGAAGCTTTCTTT.